The clone carrying this T cell receptor (beta chain) was observed a few times. Its specificity is unknown. This sample is drawn from a study of T-cell memory formation after mild COVID-19. Study context: For the most part, TCR clusters were specific to one donor.

TCRdb fed the 5' RACE reads into MiXCR, producing one record per CDR3 protein. The table shows around 370,000 distinct CDR3 sequences, with approximately 21% occurring only once. Regarding the study as a whole: From day 15 to 85, contracting clones were balanced between CD4 and CD8, whereas later expanders leaned toward CD4+. Pre-infection memory contained some responding clones, which suggested that cross-reactive memory had joined. Those CD4+ clones that contracted were mainly in CM and EM (CD8+ ones in EMRA).

The length of the CDR3 is 12 residues. Trimming shortened V by 1 base and J by 4 bases, and 6 bases separated the two germline ends. CDR1 DFQATT and CDR2 SNEGSKA come from the germline V gene (reference sequence). The sample consisted of PBMCs or a T cell subset sorted from them (not recorded which). The chain recombines TRBV20-1 with TRBJ2-3, with D uncertain. The receptor was isolated from an adult woman who had mild COVID-19 (a few samples of this study predate the infection). Cell type and time point are not known. CDR3 DNA sequence: TGCAGTGCTAGAGTTGACGCAGATACGCAGTATTTT. It specifies CSARVDADTQYF.